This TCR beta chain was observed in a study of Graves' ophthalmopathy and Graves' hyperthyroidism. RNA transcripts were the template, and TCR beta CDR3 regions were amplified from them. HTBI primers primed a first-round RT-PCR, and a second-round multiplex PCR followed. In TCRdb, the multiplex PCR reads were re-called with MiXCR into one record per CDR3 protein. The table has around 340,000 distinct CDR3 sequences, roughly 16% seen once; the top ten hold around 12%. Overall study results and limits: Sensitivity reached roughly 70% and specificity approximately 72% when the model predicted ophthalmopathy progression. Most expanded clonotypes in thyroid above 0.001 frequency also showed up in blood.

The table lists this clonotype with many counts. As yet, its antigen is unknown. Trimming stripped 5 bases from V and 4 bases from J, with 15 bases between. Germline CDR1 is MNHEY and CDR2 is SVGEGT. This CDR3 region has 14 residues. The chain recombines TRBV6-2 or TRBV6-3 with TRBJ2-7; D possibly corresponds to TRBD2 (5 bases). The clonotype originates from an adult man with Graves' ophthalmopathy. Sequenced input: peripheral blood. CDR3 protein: CASSLAADSYEQYF. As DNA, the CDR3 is TGTGCCAGCAGTCTGGCAGCGGACTCGTACGAGCAGTACTTC.